The entry below gives a single T cell receptor beta chain sequence along with its context. Its antigen is still unknown. This CDR3 spans 14 amino acids. Deletions cut 2 bases from V and 8 bases from J, with 11 bases between. Germline V lookup: CDR1 SGDLS, CDR2 YYNGEE. Assay: immunoSEQ multiplex PCR; the TCRdb copy retains only in-frame clones and omits some. The data show about 120,000 clones, around 94% seen once. These data belong to a study of T cell responses to AZD1222 COVID-19 vaccine. The study, taken as a whole, reports: None of the repertoires were sampled until the peak T cell response had passed. Unmutated regions of variants are reportedly targeted by nearly half of spike-specific TCRs.

The material sequenced was peripheral blood, taken on day 0 of AZD1222 vaccination. This TCR derives from an adult in good health. The V and J genes are TRBV9 and TRBJ1-6; the D is unclear. The CDR3 spells CASSVNQADSPLHF. CDR3 sequence (DNA): TGTGCCAGCAGCGTGAACCAAGCCGATTCACCCCTCCACTTT.